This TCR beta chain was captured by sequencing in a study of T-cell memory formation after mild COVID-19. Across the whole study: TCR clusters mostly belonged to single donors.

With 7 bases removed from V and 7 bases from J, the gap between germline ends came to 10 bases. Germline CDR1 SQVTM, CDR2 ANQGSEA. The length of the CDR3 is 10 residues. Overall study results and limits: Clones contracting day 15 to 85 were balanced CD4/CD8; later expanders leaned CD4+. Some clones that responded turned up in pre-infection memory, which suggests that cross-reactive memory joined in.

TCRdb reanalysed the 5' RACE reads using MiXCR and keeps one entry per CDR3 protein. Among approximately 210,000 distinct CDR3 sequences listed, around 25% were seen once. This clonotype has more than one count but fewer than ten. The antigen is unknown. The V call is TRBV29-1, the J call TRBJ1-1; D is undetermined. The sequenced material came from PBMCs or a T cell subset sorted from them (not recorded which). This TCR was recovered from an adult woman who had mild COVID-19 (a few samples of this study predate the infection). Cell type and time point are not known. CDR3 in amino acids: CSGQMGEAFF. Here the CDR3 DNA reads TGCAGCGGTCAAATGGGTGAAGCTTTCTTT.